This passage covers 15 T cell receptor beta chains from one sample sequenced in a study of T cell responses to AZD1222 COVID-19 vaccine. The protocol was immunoSEQ multiplex PCR, while the TCRdb copy is restricted to in-frame clones and leaves out a portion. This table holds around 110,000 clones, more than 75% found once. Sample: peripheral blood, taken on day 0 of AZD1222 vaccination. Receptors were obtained from an adult in good health.

This chain uses TRBV3-1 (or the pseudogene TRBV3-2) with TRBJ2-3; a possible D gene is TRBD2 (6 bases). The germline V gene encodes CDR1 LGHDT and CDR2 YNNKEL (reference sequence). V lost 0 bases and J lost 1, with 14 bases in between. The CDR3 covers 17 residues. This CDR3 is CASSQDRAGIGTDTQYF. CDR3 coding DNA: TGTGCCAGCAGCCAAGATCGGGCGGGGATCGGCACAGATACGCAGTATTTT.

The chain couples TRBV2 to TRBJ2-5; D is perhaps TRBD2 (6 bases). Deletions cut 9 bases from V and 5 bases from J, with 25 bases between. This CDR3 has 16 residues. CDR1 is SNHLY and CDR2 is FYNNEI in the germline V gene. CDR3 nucleotide sequence: TGTGCCAGTCACACCAGGGAGGACTACCAAGTGGAGACCCAGTACTTC. It codes for CASHTREDYQVETQYF.

The J gene is TRBJ2-3, the V gene TRBV15, with D maybe TRBD1 (6 bases). Germline CDR1 and CDR2: LNHNV and YYDKDF (reference sequence). The CDR3 is 14 residues long. V was shortened by 0 bases and J by 3 bases, with 7 bases between the two germline ends. The CDR3: CATSRDQGTDTQYF. The CDR3, as DNA: TGTGCCACCAGCAGAGATCAGGGGACAGATACGCAGTATTTT.

The chain is built from TRBV28 and TRBJ2-3, with D perhaps matching TRBD2 (6 bases). The V end was cut by 4 bases, the J end by 0 bases, with 8 bases between. CDR3 length equals 14 residues. Germline lookup yields CDR1 MDHEN and CDR2 SYDVKM. The CDR3 nucleotides are TGTGCCAGCAGTTGGGACTTGAGCACAGATACGCAGTATTTT. Its protein is CASSWDLSTDTQYF.

This clone was found once. The chain combines TRBV9 with TRBJ2-5; D remains ambiguous. The V end was cut by 0 bases, the J end by 5 bases, with 11 bases between. CDR1 SGDLS and CDR2 YYNGEE come from the germline V gene. The CDR3 has 14 residues. The CDR3 region is CASSVGGTPETQYF. As DNA, the CDR3 is TGTGCCAGCAGCGTAGGGGGTACTCCGGAGACCCAGTACTTC.

V is TRBV28 and J is TRBJ1-2; no clear D. Germline CDR1 MDHEN, CDR2 SYDVKM. The V and J ends lost 2 bases and 5 bases respectively, with 6 bases between them. This CDR3 comprises 12 residues. The CDR3 spells CASSLGAYGYTF. For the CDR3, the DNA is TGTGCCAGCAGTTTAGGTGCTTATGGCTACACCTTC.

Here the CDR3 DNA reads TGCGCCAGCAGCCAAGAGCGTAGTCTGTCAGAGGGTGAGCAGTTCTTC. Amino acids: CASSQERSLSEGEQFF. The rearrangement joins TRBV4-1 to TRBJ2-1; D perhaps matches TRBD2 (5 bases). V lost 0 bases and J 9 bases, leaving 18 bases between the germline ends. CDR3 size: 16 residues. Looked up from germline, CDR1 is MGHRA and CDR2 is YSYEKL.

V is TRBV4-1 and J is TRBJ2-7; possibly TRBD1 or TRBD2 for D (5 bases each). V was pared by 4 bases and J by 0 bases, with 13 bases between. The CDR3 has 15 residues. The V gene's germline CDR1 is MGHRA and CDR2 YSYEKL. CDR3 in amino acids: CASSPEWDGSYEQYF. CDR3 DNA sequence: TGCGCCAGCAGCCCAGAATGGGACGGCTCCTACGAGCAGTACTTC.

This clone came up once. V usage is TRBV27 and J usage is TRBJ1-5, with D uncertain. With 3 bases removed from V and 1 base from J, the gap between germline ends came to 10 bases. The germline gives CDR1 MNHEY, CDR2 SMNVEV (reference sequence). The CDR3 totals 15 residues. The CDR3 here is CASSFEGVSNQPQHF. CDR3 nucleotide sequence: TGTGCCAGCAGTTTCGAGGGTGTGAGCAATCAGCCCCAGCATTTT.

This clone was seen a handful of times. Other DNA sequences in the same sample also yield this CDR3. This chain joins TRBV5-6 and TRBJ2-7; D unclear. V lost 0 bases and J 2 bases, leaving 6 bases between the germline ends. This CDR3 contains 13 residues. Germline CDR1 SGHDT, CDR2 YYEEEE. In DNA form, the CDR3 reads TGTGCCAGCAGCTTGGGCAGGACCTACGAGCAGTACTTC. This translates into CASSLGRTYEQYF.

The chain combines TRBV10-3 with TRBJ2-7; either TRBD1 or TRBD2 may fit D (5 bases each). The length of the CDR3 is 14 residues. Trimming removed 3 bases at V and 2 bases at J, with 11 bases between. The germline V gene encodes CDR1 ENHRY and CDR2 SYGVKD. The CDR3 spells CAISELGDAYEQYF. CDR3 bases: TGTGCCATCAGTGAACTAGGGGATGCCTACGAGCAGTACTTC.

The rearrangement joins TRBV5-1 to TRBJ1-1; the D gene is possibly TRBD1 (6 bases). The germline CDR1 and CDR2 sequences are SGHRS and YFSETQ. The CDR3 is 13 amino acids. Trimming took 4 bases from V and 1 from J, leaving 8 bases between them. This chain's CDR3 is CASSRGRNTEAFF. The CDR3 DNA follows: TGCGCCAGCAGCAGGGGGAGGAACACTGAAGCTTTCTTT.

V is TRBV7-2 and J is TRBJ2-2; no clear D. The CDR3 length is 15 residues. Trimming pared 1 base from V and 3 bases from J, leaving 9 bases between. CDR1 and CDR2 from the germline V gene are SGHTA and FQGNSA. In DNA form, the CDR3 reads TGTGCCAGCAGCTTAGTAGTCATGGACACCGGGGAGCTGTTTTTT. It codes for CASSLVVMDTGELFF. Together with reference TRBV7-2 and TRBJ2-2, the CDR3 gives the full variable domain: GAGVSQSPSNKVTEKGKDVELRCDPISGHTALYWYRQSLGQGLEFLIYFQGNSAPDKSGLPSDRFSAERTGGSVSTLTIQRTQQEDSAVYLCASSLVVMDTGELFFGEGSRLTVL.

V is TRBV19 and J is TRBJ2-7; D gene ambiguous. Trimming shortened V by 4 bases and J by 2 bases, and 21 bases separated the two germline ends. The germline CDR1 and CDR2 sequences are LNHDA and SQIVND (reference sequence). The CDR3 runs to 17 residues. CDR3 protein: CASSTSFWGSAPYEQYF. The CDR3 DNA reads TGTGCCAGTAGTACGTCGTTCTGGGGAAGTGCCCCCTACGAGCAGTACTTC.

The chain is built from TRBV11-1 and TRBJ1-1, with TRBD1 as a possible D gene (6 bases). This CDR3 spans 14 amino acids. V was trimmed by 7 bases and J by 4 bases, leaving 16 bases between them. CDR1 and CDR2 (germline): SGHAT, FQDESV (reference sequence). The CDR3 coding sequence is TGTGCCAGCATCCTACACAGGGATGGCACTGAAGCTTTCTTT. Its translation: CASILHRDGTEAFF.